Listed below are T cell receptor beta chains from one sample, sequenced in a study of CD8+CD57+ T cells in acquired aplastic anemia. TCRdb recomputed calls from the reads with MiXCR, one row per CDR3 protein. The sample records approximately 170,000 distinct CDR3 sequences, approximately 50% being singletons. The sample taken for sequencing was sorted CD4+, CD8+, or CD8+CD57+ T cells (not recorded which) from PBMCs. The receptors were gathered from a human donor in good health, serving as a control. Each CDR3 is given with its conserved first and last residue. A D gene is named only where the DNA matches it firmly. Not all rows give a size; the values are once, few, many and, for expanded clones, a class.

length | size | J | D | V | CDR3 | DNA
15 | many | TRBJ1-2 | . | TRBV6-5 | CASSYSRSQSYGYTF | TGTGCCAGCAGTTACTCCCGATCTCAATCCTATGGCTACACCTTC
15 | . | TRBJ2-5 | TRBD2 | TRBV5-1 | CASSLGGTREETQYF | TGCGCCAGCAGCTTGGGTGGGACTAGGGAAGAGACCCAGTACTTC
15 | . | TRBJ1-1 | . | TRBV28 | CASSITGTWGTEAFF | TGTGCCAGCAGCATAACAGGGACTTGGGGCACTGAAGCTTTCTTT
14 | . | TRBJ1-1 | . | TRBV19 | CASSLTGRGTEAFF | TGTGCCAGTAGCCTGACAGGTAGGGGCACTGAAGCTTTCTTT
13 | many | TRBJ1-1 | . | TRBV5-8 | CASRGKYGTEAFF | TGTGCCAGCAGAGGGAAGTACGGCACTGAAGCTTTCTTT
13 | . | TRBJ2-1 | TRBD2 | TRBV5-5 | CASNTLLAVEQFF | TGTGCCAGCAATACTTTACTAGCGGTCGAGCAGTTCTTC
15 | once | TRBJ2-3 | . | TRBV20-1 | CSARDEQGRPDTQYF | TGCAGTGCTAGAGATGAACAGGGCCGCCCAGATACGCAGTATTTT
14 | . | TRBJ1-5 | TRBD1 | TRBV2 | CASGQGQLYQPQHF | TGTGCCAGCGGCCAGGGACAGCTGTATCAGCCCCAGCATTTT
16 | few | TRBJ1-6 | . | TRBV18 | CASSHSDRAVNSPLHF | TGTGCCAGCTCACACAGCGATAGGGCGGTTAATTCACCCCTCCACTTT
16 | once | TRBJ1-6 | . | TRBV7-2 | CATEKIAWVANSPLHF | TGTGCCACCGAGAAAATAGCGTGGGTTGCCAATTCACCCCTCCACTTT
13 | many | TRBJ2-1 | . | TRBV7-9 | CASSRASVNEQFF | TGTGCCAGCAGCCGGGCTAGCGTCAATGAGCAGTTCTTC
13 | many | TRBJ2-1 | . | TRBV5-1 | CASRIQGDNEQFF | TGCGCCAGCAGAATCCAGGGAGACAATGAGCAGTTCTTC
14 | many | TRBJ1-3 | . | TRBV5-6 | CASSLKRSGNTIYF | TGTGCCAGCAGCTTGAAACGCTCTGGAAACACCATATATTTT
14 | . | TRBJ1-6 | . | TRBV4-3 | CASSQKVANSPLHF | TGCGCCAGCAGTCAAAAGGTGGCGAATTCACCCCTCCACTTT